The 30 T cell receptor beta chains presented below share a single source sample, sequenced in a study of blood T cells in healthy people across ages. Then a second PCR, running roughly 7 to 11 cycles, was carried out with a sample-barcoded 5' primer and a J-beta primer mix. TCRdb called the 5' RACE reads again in MiXCR, with one record for every CDR3 protein. Among fewer than 1,000,000 distinct CDR3 sequences listed, 46% were seen once. Sequencing was carried out using blood. All receptors come from a man at least 80 years old in good health.

The table lists this clonotype with a count of one. The chain is built from TRBV27 and TRBJ2-1; 11 bases line up with TRBD1. This CDR3 contains 16 residues. Germline CDR1 is MNHEY and CDR2 is SMNVEV (reference sequence). The V gene end was trimmed by 4 bases and the J gene end by 9 bases; junction bases not matched to a gene: 11. The CDR3 nucleotides are TGTGCCAGCAGTTGGGTACCGGGACAGGGGGTTGGTGAGCAGTTCTTC. Translation: CASSWVPGQGVGEQFF.

This chain connects TRBV5-1 to TRBJ1-3, with TRBD1 matching 8 bases. Per the germline V gene, CDR1 is SGHRS and CDR2 is YFSETQ. The CDR3 has 17 amino acids. The trim removed 3 bases at V and 2 bases at J, leaving 10 bases unmatched. The CDR3 loop reads CASSSGRQGITGNTIYF. Here the CDR3 DNA reads TGCGCCAGCAGCTCCGGAAGACAGGGGATAACTGGAAACACCATATATTTT.

J is TRBJ2-3 and V is TRBV29-1, with TRBD1 as a possible D gene (6 bases). Trimming took 3 bases from V and 7 from J, leaving 8 bases between them. Germline values: CDR1 SQVTM, CDR2 ANQGSEA. The CDR3 contains 11 residues. CDR3 coding DNA: TGCAGCGTTGAGAGGGGGAATACGCAGTATTTT. Its protein product is CSVERGNTQYF.

The J gene is TRBJ2-3, the V gene TRBV7-2; unclear D gene. The CDR3 sequence is 15 residues long. V was cut by 1 base and J by 5 bases, with 13 bases left in between. From germline, CDR1 is SGHTA and CDR2 FQGNSA. The CDR3 reads CASSLGPAGVDTQYF. The DNA for the CDR3 is TGTGCCAGCAGCTTAGGTCCCGCTGGTGTAGATACGCAGTATTTT. The full variable domain, completed using reference TRBV7-2 and TRBJ2-3, is GAGVSQSPSNKVTEKGKDVELRCDPISGHTALYWYRQSLGQGLEFLIYFQGNSAPDKSGLPSDRFSAERTGGSVSTLTIQRTQQEDSAVYLCASSLGPAGVDTQYFGPGTRLTVL.

The chain recombines TRBV6-2 or TRBV6-3 with TRBJ2-3, with D tentatively TRBD1 (6 bases). In germline, CDR1 is MNHEY, CDR2 SVGEGT. V gave up 6 bases and J gave up 0 bases, with 13 bases separating them. The CDR3 has 15 amino acids. This chain's CDR3 is CASSSTGVSTDTQYF. CDR3 DNA sequence: TGTGCCAGCAGCTCGACAGGAGTTAGCACAGATACGCAGTATTTT.

The rearrangement uses TRBV27 and TRBJ2-1, with D possibly TRBD2 on 6 matching bases. CDR1 and CDR2 (germline): MNHEY, SMNVEV (reference sequence). V lost 1 base and J 7 bases, leaving 20 bases between the germline ends. The CDR3 covers 17 residues. The CDR3, as DNA: TGTGCCAGCAGTTTATACGGGGGTGATGGTATTTGGAATGAGCAGTTCTTC. This codes for CASSLYGGDGIWNEQFF.

V gene TRBV24-1 combines with J gene TRBJ2-2; D not resolved. CDR3 size: 12 residues. Trimming took off 8 bases at V and 2 bases at J, with 5 bases between the two ends. The germline CDR1 and CDR2 sequences are KGHDR and SFDVKD. CDR3 nucleotide sequence: TGTGCCACCAAGGCCAACACCGGGGAGCTGTTTTTT. This codes for CATKANTGELFF.

This clonotype was seen a single time. CDR3 in amino acids: CAWSGTSGRDTQYF. The CDR3 DNA is TGTGCCTGGAGTGGGACTAGCGGGAGAGATACGCAGTATTTT. The rearrangement uses TRBV30 and TRBJ2-3, with 13 bases that match TRBD2. CDR1 GTSNPN and CDR2 SVGIG come from the germline V gene (reference sequence). The CDR3 runs to 14 residues. Trimming cost V 1 base and J 5 bases; bases outside gene matches: 0.

The genes are TRBV20-1 and TRBJ1-1; the match to TRBD1 covers 11 bases. This CDR3 region has 14 residues. The J segment lost 5 bases and the V segment lost 5 bases, leaving 7 bases of the junction unmatched. Germline CDR1 and CDR2: DFQATT and SNEGSKA (reference sequence). The CDR3 region is CSAFPGQGGTEAFF. The CDR3 DNA is TGCAGTGCTTTCCCGGGACAGGGGGGGACTGAAGCTTTCTTT.

In the case of this clonotype: A much larger clone sits a single nucleotide away, making a read error possible. The chain has TRBV28 and TRBJ2-7, with 8 bases aligning to TRBD1. Per the germline V gene, CDR1 is MDHEN and CDR2 is SYDVKM. The CDR3 spans 15 residues. Trimming took 8 bases from V and 0 from J; bases not matched to a gene: 9. CDR3 protein: CASGPTGVRSYEQYF. CDR3 sequence (DNA): TGTGCCAGCGGACCGACAGGGGTCCGCTCCTACGAGCAGTACTTC. Filled out from reference TRBV28 and TRBJ2-7, the complete variable domain reads DVKVTQSSRYLVKRTGEKVFLECVQDMDHENMFWYRQDPGLGLRLIYFSYDVKMKEKGDIPEGYSVSREKKERFSLILESASTNQTSMYLCASGPTGVRSYEQYFGPGTRLTVT.

As to this clonotype: A much more abundant neighbour one base away suggests this may be a read error. The rearrangement uses TRBV12-3 or TRBV12-4 and TRBJ1-2, with D tentatively TRBD1 (5 bases). With 6 bases removed from V and 2 bases from J, the gap between germline ends came to 13 bases. CDR3 length equals 14 residues. The CDR3 sequence: CASRGRGGNYGYTF. DNA for the CDR3: TGTGCCAGCAGGGGACGGGGGGGAAACTATGGCTACACCTTC.

A note on this clonotype: With a much larger clone just one base away, this may be a read error. V is TRBV12-3 or TRBV12-4 and J is TRBJ2-7, with TRBD2 identical over 8 bases. V shed 5 bases, J shed 5 bases, and the junction held 8 bases outside the gene matches. The CDR3 loop spans 14 amino acids. The CDR3 coding sequence is TGTGCCAGCAGTGTCAGAAGCGGGAGCGACGAGCAGTACTTC. Translation: CASSVRSGSDEQYF.

The V and J genes are TRBV6-1 and TRBJ2-7; 14 nucleotides align to TRBD2. The CDR3 runs to 20 residues. CDR1 is MNHNS, CDR2 SASEGT, per germline. Trimming at V came to 6 bases and at J to 0 bases, leaving 16 bases not matched to a gene. CDR3 residues: CASRGSSGTSGGRSSYEQYF. The DNA of the CDR3 is TGTGCCAGCAGGGGTTCCTCCGGGACTAGCGGGGGCCGGAGCTCCTACGAGCAGTACTTC.

The chain uses TRBV18 and TRBJ2-2; D is ambiguous. V was clipped by 3 bases and J by 8 bases, with 10 bases between them. The CDR3 spans 13 residues. The germline CDR1 and CDR2 sequences are KGHSH and LQKENI. The CDR3 reads CASSPASTGELFF. CDR3 DNA: TGTGCCAGCTCACCGGCCAGCACAGGGGAGCTGTTTTTT.

The chain couples TRBV25-1 to TRBJ2-7, with D uncertain. The CDR3 is 16 residues long. Germline CDR1 and CDR2: MGHDK and SYGVNS. V was cut by 6 bases and J by 4 bases, with 22 bases left in between. CDR3 DNA: TGTGCCAGCAGCAAGCGACCTGTCAAGGATAATTACGAGCAGTACTTC. Translated, it gives CASSKRPVKDNYEQYF.

This clonotype was counted at least ten times. The rearrangement joins TRBV27 to TRBJ2-4; D not certain. The CDR3 loop spans 14 amino acids. V lost 4 bases and J 1 base, leaving 8 bases between the germline ends. Germline assignment: CDR1 MNHEY and CDR2 SMNVEV (reference sequence). The CDR3: CASSSLSAKNIQYF. CDR3 nucleotides: TGTGCCAGCAGTTCCCTGTCTGCCAAAAACATTCAGTACTTC.

The CDR3 DNA is TGTGCCAGCAGCTCCGTGGGAGGTCAAGAGACCCAGTACTTC. This sequence encodes CASSSVGGQETQYF. V is TRBV11-2 and J is TRBJ2-5; weak D call: TRBD2 (6 bases). V was cut by 4 bases and J by 2 bases, with 11 bases left in between. The CDR3 has 14 residues. Germline-derived CDR1 and CDR2 are SGHAT and FQNNGV.

This clonotype was picked up many times. The chain couples TRBV15 to TRBJ2-1; D might be TRBD1 (5 bases). The CDR3 is 13 residues long. V was cut by 9 bases and J by 4 bases, with 13 bases left in between. Germline CDR1 reads LNHNV; CDR2 reads YYDKDF (reference sequence). The chain's CDR3 is CATGEQGYNEQFF. The CDR3 region has the DNA TGTGCCACTGGAGAGCAGGGATACAATGAGCAGTTCTTC.

V gene TRBV5-1 combines with J gene TRBJ2-3; D not resolved. Germline CDR1 and CDR2: SGHRS and YFSETQ. V was cut by 4 bases and J by 5 bases, with 14 bases left in between. The CDR3 contains 14 residues. The CDR3 coding sequence is TGCGCCAGCAGCCCGGTGGATGAGAAAGATACGCAGTATTTT. Its translation is CASSPVDEKDTQYF.

The genes are TRBV9 and TRBJ2-3, with D perhaps given as TRBD1 or TRBD2 (6 bases each). This CDR3 region has 14 residues. V shed 6 bases and J shed 4 bases, with 15 bases lying between them. CDR1 SGDLS and CDR2 YYNGEE come from the germline V gene. The CDR3 loop is CASNGGRGADTQYF. In DNA, the CDR3 is TGTGCCAGCAATGGGGGGCGCGGCGCAGATACGCAGTATTTT.

This rearrangement joins TRBV12-3 or TRBV12-4 to TRBJ2-1; TRBD2 matches 14 bases. The CDR3 is 16 amino acids. J lost 4 bases, V lost 4 bases, and 3 bases had no gene match. The chain's CDR3 is CASSSGLAGGYNEQFF. The CDR3 DNA follows: TGTGCCAGCAGTTCCGGACTAGCGGGAGGATACAATGAGCAGTTCTTC.

The V gene is TRBV7-9, the J gene TRBJ2-7; 7 bases align to TRBD1. CDR1 and CDR2 (germline): SEHNR, FQNEAQ (reference sequence). V shed 7 bases, J shed 6 bases, and the junction held 12 bases outside the gene matches. The CDR3 loop spans 14 amino acids. The CDR3 spells CASNIGDRAGEQYF. CDR3 DNA sequence: TGTGCCAGCAACATCGGGGACAGAGCCGGCGAGCAGTACTTC.

This clonotype was observed a few times. The chain employs TRBV30 and TRBJ1-5, with unresolved D. Germline V gives CDR1 GTSNPN, CDR2 SVGIG (reference sequence). The CDR3 totals 12 residues. Trimming left V 0 bases short and J 5 bases short, with 5 bases between. This chain's CDR3 is CAWSVDDQPQHF. In nucleotides, the CDR3 is TGTGCCTGGAGTGTAGACGATCAGCCCCAGCATTTT.

This chain links TRBV6-5 with TRBJ2-5, with D possibly TRBD1 on 5 matching bases. CDR3 length equals 13 residues. V shed 2 bases and J shed 5 bases, with 9 bases lying between them. CDR1 MNHEY and CDR2 SVGAGI come from the germline V gene. The CDR3 DNA sequence: TGTGCCAGCAGTTACGGCAGGGTTGAGACCCAGTACTTC. Its translation: CASSYGRVETQYF.

With regard to this clonotype: Given a much more abundant clone one base away, this may be a read error. V usage is TRBV5-1 and J usage is TRBJ2-1; the D is unclear. Trimming shortened V by 4 bases and J by 5 bases, and 13 bases separated the two germline ends. Germline CDR1 reads SGHRS; CDR2 reads YFSETQ. CDR3 size: 14 residues. This CDR3 is CASSVRPRNNEQFF. CDR3 sequence (DNA): TGCGCCAGCAGCGTTCGCCCCCGGAACAATGAGCAGTTCTTC.

This clonotype was counted a few times. The chain carries TRBV9 and TRBJ2-7; D is unresolved. This CDR3 has 15 amino acids. Looked up from germline, CDR1 is SGDLS and CDR2 is YYNGEE. The ends were cut back, 2 bases at V and 3 bases at J, with 15 bases in the middle. The CDR3 sequence is CASSVSEGYLYEQYF. The CDR3 nucleotides are TGTGCCAGCAGCGTTAGTGAAGGGTATCTCTACGAGCAGTACTTC.

The sample holds a few counts of this clonotype. The genes are TRBV6-2 or TRBV6-3 and TRBJ2-3, with a tentative D call TRBD2 (5 bases). The CDR3 contains 13 residues. The germline gives CDR1 MNHEY, CDR2 SVGEGT. Trimming pared 2 bases from V and 7 bases from J, leaving 10 bases between. CDR3 in DNA: TGTGCCAGCAGTTACACGACGGGGAATACGCAGTATTTT. Its translation is CASSYTTGNTQYF.

The gene calls are TRBV5-1 and TRBJ2-5, with a possible D match to TRBD2 (7 bases). The germline gives CDR1 SGHRS, CDR2 YFSETQ. This CDR3 is built from 14 residues. V lost 3 bases and J 1 base, leaving 10 bases between the germline ends. The CDR3 loop is CASSWGGGQETQYF. The CDR3 region has the DNA TGCGCCAGCAGCTGGGGAGGGGGCCAAGAGACCCAGTACTTC. Filled out from reference TRBV5-1 and TRBJ2-5, the complete variable domain reads KAGVTQTPRYLIKTRGQQVTLSCSPISGHRSVSWYQQTPGQGLQFLFEYFSETQRNKGNFPGRFSGRQFSNSRSEMNVSTLELGDSALYLCASSWGGGQETQYFGPGTRLLVL.

The genes are TRBV25-1 and TRBJ2-7; TRBD1 aligns across 7 bases. The J call may be faulty, since TRBJ2-5 better matches the DNA end. This CDR3 region has 15 residues. Per germline, CDR1 MGHDK and CDR2 SYGVNS. Written as DNA, the CDR3 is TGTGCCAGCAGTAAGAGACAGGGAAAAGGGGAGACCCAGTACTTC. It specifies CASSKRQGKGETQYF.

This clonotype was seen just once. The CDR3 nucleotides are TGTGCCAGCAGCCGAACGCGAGGTGTACAAGAGACCCAGTTCTTC. Amino acid sequence: CASSRTRGVQETQFF. The V call is TRBV7-2, the J call TRBJ2-1; no clear D. V was cut by 5 bases and J by 13 bases, with 24 bases left in between. This CDR3 region has 15 residues. Germline CDR1 is SGHTA and CDR2 is FQGNSA.